This note documents a single TCR beta chain sequence. The CDR3 covers 14 residues. Germline-derived CDR1 and CDR2 are SEHNR and FQNEAQ (reference sequence). V dropped 5 bases and J dropped 1 base, with 8 bases sitting between them. The data stem from a study of blood T cell repertoires in COVID-19. Across the study: The study drew acute and convalescent COVID-19 samples from the United States, Italy and Spain.

In the source study's methods: How many nucleated cells were present was estimated from reference gene primer amplification. Measured with immunoSEQ multiplex PCR; TCRdb has only the in-frame clones, and not every one. V and J calls and clone size come straight from that table; D and trimming were deduced from the DNA. Of 150,000 or so clones in the sample, 80% to 95% were seen once. Sequenced: peripheral blood. The chain employs TRBV7-9 and TRBJ2-2; D is unclear. This TCR derives from a woman in her sixties with COVID-19, enrolled during active disease. CDR3 sequence (DNA): TGTGCCAGCAGCATAGGCAGGAACACCGGGGAGCTGTTTTTT. Its protein is CASSIGRNTGELFF. The variable domain in full, with the rest retrieved from reference TRBV7-9 and TRBJ2-2, is DTGVSQNPRHKITKRGQNVTFRCDPISEHNRLYWYRQTLGQGPEFLTYFQNEAQLEKSRLLSDRFSAERPKGSFSTLEIQRTEQGDSAMYLCASSIGRNTGELFFGEGSRLTVL.